These 8 T cell receptor beta chains originate from one sample sequenced in a study of shared clonotypes between healthy human individuals. The assay was immunoSEQ multiplex PCR, and TCRdb's table has in-frame clones only and misses some. This sample has fewer than 3 million clones, with 80% to 95% found just once. The specimen sequenced was naive CD4+ T cells from PBMCs. Specified subset: CD45RA+ positively selected. The source of these receptors is a man aged 18-30 years in good health. Some clones in this sample may be carry-over from other donors' samples.

This clone was observed a handful of times. The sample carries other DNA sequences with the same CDR3. The chain joins TRBV28 to TRBJ2-2; no clear D. The CDR3 length is 11 residues. Deletions cut 4 bases from V and 8 bases from J, with 5 bases between. The germline V gene has CDR1 MDHEN and CDR2 SYDVKM. In DNA form, the CDR3 reads TGTGCCAGCAGTTGGGCTGGGGAGCTGTTTTTT. Its translation: CASSWAGELFF.

The V and J genes are TRBV28 and TRBJ2-2; TRBD1 might be the D (5 bases). The CDR3 loop spans 14 amino acids. Germline V gene lookup returns CDR1 MDHEN and CDR2 SYDVKM. V lost 7 bases to trimming and J lost 5 bases, with 14 bases between them. This chain's CDR3 is CASKRQIITGELFF. Here the CDR3 DNA reads TGTGCCAGCAAAAGACAGATAATAACCGGGGAGCTGTTTTTT.

CDR3 coding DNA: TGTGCCATCAGTGAGTCTGTTCTTCTGCAGCATTTT. Protein: CAISESVLLQHF. The chain links TRBV10-3 to TRBJ1-5; D is uncertain. V was shortened by 0 bases and J by 13 bases, with 10 bases between the two germline ends. There are 12 residues in the CDR3. The germline V gene has CDR1 ENHRY and CDR2 SYGVKD.

Only one count was recorded for this clone. In the same sample, other DNA sequences code for this CDR3. V is TRBV5-4 and J is TRBJ2-3; D unclear. V lost 4 bases, J lost 1 base, and 10 bases lay in between. The CDR3 has 14 residues. CDR1 SGHNT and CDR2 YYREEE come from the germline V gene (reference sequence). CDR3 sequence reads: CASSLGGRTDTQYF. The CDR3 DNA is TGTGCCAGCAGCCTTGGTGGACGCACAGATACGCAGTATTTT.

This rearrangement joins TRBV9 to TRBJ2-5; 8 nucleotides align to TRBD2. Trimming at V came to 4 bases and at J to 9 bases, leaving 14 bases not matched to a gene. Germline assignment: CDR1 SGDLS and CDR2 YYNGEE. This CDR3 is 15 amino acids long. The CDR3 nucleotides are TGTGCCAGCAGCACTAGCTCCGGGCCAGCGGGGGCCCAGTACTTC. It translates to CASSTSSGPAGAQYF.

The chain links TRBV30 to TRBJ2-1; D is possibly TRBD1 or TRBD2 (5 bases each). Deletions cut 0 bases from V and 7 bases from J, with 16 bases between. Germline V CDR1 and CDR2: GTSNPN, SVGIG (reference sequence). The CDR3 has 15 amino acids. CDR3 residues: CAWSVRFQGDNEQFF. The CDR3 bases are TGTGCCTGGAGTGTACGTTTCCAGGGAGATAATGAGCAGTTCTTC.

This sequence joins TRBV28 and TRBJ1-3, with 7 bases fitting TRBD1. The CDR3 is 13 amino acids. Germline V lookup: CDR1 MDHEN, CDR2 SYDVKM. V lost 8 bases to trimming and J lost 7 bases; unmatched junction nucleotides: 8. The CDR3 DNA reads as TGTGCCAGCCTCGACAGGGTCAGGAACACCATATATTTT. It codes for CASLDRVRNTIYF.

CDR3 nucleotide sequence: TGCGCCAGTGGGCCAGGGTCCTACGAGCAGTACTTC. It translates to CASGPGSYEQYF. This sequence joins TRBV5-1 and TRBJ2-7, with D possibly matching TRBD1 (5 bases). The CDR3 contains 12 residues. CDR1 is SGHRS, CDR2 YFSETQ, per germline. Trimming stripped 8 bases from V and 1 base from J, with 10 bases between. The complete variable domain, with remaining parts taken from reference TRBV5-1 and TRBJ2-7, reads KAGVTQTPRYLIKTRGQQVTLSCSPISGHRSVSWYQQTPGQGLQFLFEYFSETQRNKGNFPGRFSGRQFSNSRSEMNVSTLELGDSALYLCASGPGSYEQYFGPGTRLTVT.